The 30 T cell receptor beta chains given below trace back to one sample, sequenced in a study of shared clonotypes between healthy human individuals. TCRdb's copy holds only in-frame clones and misses some; the assay was immunoSEQ multiplex PCR. The sample contains about 800,000 clones, just over 95% of which appear only once. Terminally differentiated effector memory CD45RA+ cells were excluded from the naive CD8 cells, which were CD45RO-negative and positively selected for CCR7. Sample: naive CD8+ T cells sorted from blood. Receptors were obtained from a man in his thirties or forties in good health.

The genes are TRBV14 and TRBJ2-7; 9 bases align to TRBD1. This CDR3 is 15 amino acids long. V was clipped by 1 base and J by 4 bases; unmatched bases: 5. Germline assignment: CDR1 SGHDN and CDR2 FVKESK. In DNA, the CDR3 is TGTGCCAGCAGCCAAGGAACAGGGGGCGGTTACGAGCAGTACTTC. Amino acid sequence: CASSQGTGGGYEQYF.

This rearrangement joins TRBV5-1 to TRBJ2-1, with D possibly matching TRBD2 (6 bases). The CDR3 loop spans 15 amino acids. V lost 2 bases, J lost 0 bases, and 9 bases lay in between. In germline, CDR1 is SGHRS, CDR2 YFSETQ. The CDR3 here is CASSLAGSSYNEQFF. The CDR3, as DNA: TGCGCCAGCAGCTTAGCGGGTAGCTCCTACAATGAGCAGTTCTTC.

V is TRBV6-5 and J is TRBJ2-1; 10 bases match TRBD2. CDR3 size: 15 residues. The V gene's germline CDR1 is MNHEY and CDR2 SVGAGI. V gave up 7 bases and J gave up 8 bases; unmatched junction bases: 11. CDR3 sequence: CASTESGRANDEQFF. In DNA form, the CDR3 reads TGTGCCAGCACCGAAAGCGGGAGGGCCAACGATGAGCAGTTCTTC.

V and J are TRBV11-2 and TRBJ2-1; D is perhaps TRBD2 (5 bases). The CDR3 covers 13 residues. Trimming took 4 bases from V and 4 from J, leaving 8 bases between them. Germline lookup yields CDR1 SGHAT and CDR2 FQNNGV. CDR3 residues: CASSWTPYNEQFF. DNA for the CDR3: TGTGCCAGCAGCTGGACTCCTTACAATGAGCAGTTCTTC.

This clone showed up just once. The rearrangement uses TRBV7-8 and TRBJ1-4; D is ambiguous. The CDR3 contains 16 residues. The germline V and J ends were trimmed by 2 bases and 3 bases, with 13 bases remaining between them. Germline CDR1 and CDR2: SGHVS and FQNEAQ. CDR3 coding DNA: TGTGCCAGCAGCTTAAGCGCGGGCAGCGCTAATGAAAAACTGTTTTTT. It codes for CASSLSAGSANEKLFF.

V usage is TRBV15 and J usage is TRBJ2-7, with 12 nucleotides matching TRBD2. The CDR3 is 17 amino acids. Germline V lookup: CDR1 LNHNV, CDR2 YYDKDF (reference sequence). Losses at the gene ends were 4 bases for V and 0 bases for J; bases not matched to a gene: 7. The CDR3 DNA reads as TGTGCCACCAGCATCGGGACTAGCGGGCACCTCTCCTACGAGCAGTACTTC. Protein: CATSIGTSGHLSYEQYF.

This chain connects TRBV2 to TRBJ1-2, with D unclear. Per the germline V gene, CDR1 is SNHLY and CDR2 is FYNNEI. The CDR3 covers 10 residues. Trimming shortened V by 11 bases and J by 6 bases, and 10 bases separated the two germline ends. The CDR3 nucleotides are TGTGCCTCCACCGGTAATGGCTACACCTTC. It codes for CASTGNGYTF.

This chain uses TRBV7-9 with TRBJ1-1, with 8 bases fitting TRBD1. CDR1 SEHNR and CDR2 FQNEAQ come from the germline V gene (reference sequence). The V and J ends lost 3 bases and 4 bases, in that order; junction bases with no gene match: 7. This CDR3 has 15 residues. CDR3 region: CASSFTAGGRTEAFF. CDR3 bases: TGTGCCAGCAGCTTTACGGCAGGGGGCCGCACTGAAGCTTTCTTT.

J is TRBJ2-3 and V is TRBV7-8; tentative D call: TRBD2 (6 bases). Germline V gene data show CDR1 as SGHVS and CDR2 as FQNEAQ. The CDR3 sequence is 17 residues long. V was clipped by 5 bases and J by 3 bases, with 21 bases between them. The DNA of the CDR3 is TGTGCCAGCAGCCCACCCCCCCGGGAGAGGAGAACAGATACGCAGTATTTT. Translating it yields CASSPPPRERRTDTQYF. Full variable domain (missing parts from reference TRBV7-8 and TRBJ2-3): GAGVSQSPRYKVAKRGQDVALRCDPISGHVSLFWYQQALGQGPEFLTYFQNEAQLDKSGLPSDRFFAERPEGSVSTLKIQRTQQEDSAVYLCASSPPPRERRTDTQYFGPGTRLTVL.

CDR3 DNA: TGTGCCAGCAGCCCGACCCGCCAAGAGACCCAGTACTTC. This codes for CASSPTRQETQYF. This chain joins TRBV27 and TRBJ2-5; no definite D call. Germline V CDR1 and CDR2: MNHEY, SMNVEV (reference sequence). This CDR3 is 13 amino acids long. V lost 6 bases and J 1 base, leaving 9 bases between the germline ends.

V is TRBV6-1 and J is TRBJ2-1; no clear D. Germline values: CDR1 MNHNS, CDR2 SASEGT. The V end was cut by 8 bases, the J end by 0 bases, with 8 bases between. The CDR3 runs to 13 residues. CDR3 bases: TGTGCCAGCGTCAAGAGCTCCTACAATGAGCAGTTCTTC. It encodes CASVKSSYNEQFF.

The chain employs TRBV27 and TRBJ2-3; D is uncertain. CDR3 length equals 14 residues. The V and J ends lost 3 bases and 4 bases respectively, with 11 bases between them. CDR1 and CDR2 (germline): MNHEY, SMNVEV (reference sequence). CDR3 sequence: CASSFRVLSDTQYF. The CDR3 nucleotides are TGTGCCAGCAGTTTCCGGGTCCTTTCAGATACGCAGTATTTT.

The gene calls are TRBV19 and TRBJ1-4, with D unresolved. The CDR3 covers 13 residues. Trimming took 7 bases from V and 8 from J, leaving 14 bases between them. Germline V gene sequence: CDR1 LNHDA, CDR2 SQIVND (reference sequence). The CDR3 DNA reads as TGTGCCAGTACTAATTGGGCCTCCGAAAAACTGTTTTTT. This encodes CASTNWASEKLFF.

The rearrangement links TRBV7-6 to TRBJ2-2; D not resolved. CDR3 length equals 15 residues. Trimming cost V 4 bases and J 4 bases, with 13 bases left between them. Germline CDR1 and CDR2: SGHVS and FNYEAQ. DNA for the CDR3: TGTGCCAGCAGCTCAATTCCCTTATTCACCGGGGAGCTGTTTTTT. Amino acid sequence: CASSSIPLFTGELFF.

V is TRBV10-3 and J is TRBJ2-7; a possible D gene is TRBD2 (5 bases). Between the trimmed V and J ends, which lost 8 bases and 4 bases, there was a span of 12 bases. From germline, CDR1 is ENHRY and CDR2 SYGVKD. The CDR3 runs 12 residues. Written as DNA, the CDR3 is TGTGCCATCGGTCGGACGGGGTACGAGCAGTACTTC. Translated: CAIGRTGYEQYF.

In DNA form, the CDR3 reads TGTGCCAGCAGTTACGTGGGATCGGGTTACGAGCAGTACTTC. Protein product: CASSYVGSGYEQYF. The chain recombines TRBV6-5 with TRBJ2-7; no clear D. Between the trimmed V and J ends, which lost 2 bases and 4 bases, there was a span of 12 bases. Germline V gives CDR1 MNHEY, CDR2 SVGAGI. The CDR3 covers 14 residues.

The V and J genes are TRBV4-1 and TRBJ2-7, with 9 bases lining up with TRBD2. Germline V gene sequence: CDR1 MGHRA, CDR2 YSYEKL. The V segment lost 0 bases and the J segment 4 bases; nucleotides outside the gene matches: 4. The CDR3 extends over 15 amino acids. CDR3 sequence: CASSQETSGQYEQYF. CDR3 nucleotides: TGCGCCAGCAGCCAAGAGACTAGCGGCCAATACGAGCAGTACTTC.

The V call is TRBV5-1, the J call TRBJ2-5; 16 bases agree with TRBD2. This CDR3 has 17 amino acids. Germline trimming cut 4 bases from V and 5 bases from J; bases unmatched to any gene: 8. Germline CDR1 SGHRS, CDR2 YFSETQ. CDR3 residues: CASSPGLAGGPWETQYF. For the CDR3, the DNA is TGCGCCAGCAGCCCGGGACTAGCGGGAGGGCCCTGGGAGACCCAGTACTTC.

Of note for this clone: The sample holds other DNA sequences that translate to the same CDR3. The gene calls are TRBV29-1 and TRBJ2-7; no clear D gene. V lost 6 bases and J lost 0, with 9 bases in between. Germline-derived CDR1 and CDR2 are SQVTM and ANQGSEA. The CDR3 sequence is 12 residues long. Here the CDR3 DNA reads TGCAGCGTCACCGACAACTCCTACGAGCAGTACTTC. Its translation is CSVTDNSYEQYF.

The chain is built from TRBV10-3 and TRBJ1-5; D gene ambiguous. V was shortened by 7 bases and J by 0 bases, with 7 bases between the two germline ends. From germline, CDR1 is ENHRY and CDR2 SYGVKD. The CDR3 contains 13 residues. This chain's CDR3 is CAITDASNQPQHF. The CDR3 DNA sequence: TGTGCCATCACTGACGCTAGCAATCAGCCCCAGCATTTT.

The rearrangement links TRBV29-1 to TRBJ1-2; TRBD1 aligns across 7 bases. There are 12 residues in the CDR3. J lost 6 bases, V lost 6 bases, and 7 bases had no gene match. CDR1 is SQVTM and CDR2 is ANQGSEA in the germline V gene. The CDR3 loop reads CSVERQGDGYTF. As DNA, the CDR3 is TGCAGCGTGGAAAGGCAGGGGGATGGCTACACCTTC.

This rearrangement joins TRBV27 to TRBJ1-2, with D possibly TRBD1 on 5 matching bases. V lost 8 bases, J lost 3 bases, and 19 bases lay in between. The V gene's germline CDR1 is MNHEY and CDR2 SMNVEV (reference sequence). This CDR3 comprises 15 residues. For the CDR3, the DNA is TGTGCCAGCTTTACCCAAAGGGGCAAGGACTATGGCTACACCTTC. It specifies CASFTQRGKDYGYTF.

The V and J genes are TRBV7-6 and TRBJ2-7; 9 bases agree with TRBD2. The germline gives CDR1 SGHVS, CDR2 FNYEAQ. The ends lost 5 bases at V and 2 bases at J; junction bases unmatched: 7. The CDR3 covers 15 residues. In DNA, the CDR3 is TGTGCCAGCAGCCCCTCACTAGCGGGCGCCTACGAGCAGTACTTC. Translated, it gives CASSPSLAGAYEQYF.

The chain links TRBV27 to TRBJ2-7; the D gene is possibly TRBD1 (5 bases). This CDR3 has 13 amino acids. Trimming pared 2 bases from V and 6 bases from J, leaving 11 bases between. Germline V CDR1 and CDR2: MNHEY, SMNVEV (reference sequence). The CDR3 loop is CASSLGAGLEQYF. CDR3 DNA: TGTGCCAGCAGTTTAGGGGCAGGGCTCGAGCAGTACTTC.

V usage is TRBV7-9 and J usage is TRBJ2-3; possible D gene TRBD2, 5 bases. V was pared by 3 bases and J by 5 bases, with 6 bases between. CDR1 SEHNR and CDR2 FQNEAQ come from the germline V gene (reference sequence). This CDR3 spans 12 amino acids. The CDR3 loop reads CASSFGRDTQYF. DNA of the CDR3: TGTGCCAGCAGCTTTGGGAGAGATACGCAGTATTTT.

This clone was counted a single time. The CDR3 bases are TGTGCCTCGAGGGGTTTAGGCTCCTACAATGAGCAGTTCTTC. Its translation is CASRGLGSYNEQFF. This chain joins TRBV28 and TRBJ2-1; D is perhaps TRBD1 or TRBD2 (5 bases each). Germline V gene data show CDR1 as MDHEN and CDR2 as SYDVKM. Trimming removed 11 bases from V and 0 bases from J, with 14 bases in between. The CDR3 totals 14 residues.

The rearrangement joins TRBV27 to TRBJ2-1; 10 bases map to TRBD1. The V gene end was trimmed by 6 bases and the J gene end by 8 bases; junction bases not matched to a gene: 7. This CDR3 contains 14 residues. CDR1 is MNHEY, CDR2 SMNVEV, per germline (reference sequence). The CDR3 is CASSGQGGIDEQFF. The CDR3 DNA reads TGTGCCAGCAGCGGACAGGGGGGAATTGATGAGCAGTTCTTC.

This clone has only one observation. The rearrangement joins TRBV10-3 to TRBJ2-5; D not resolved. The CDR3 consists of 13 residues. Trimming removed 3 bases from V and 1 base from J, with 6 bases in between. Germline V gene data show CDR1 as ENHRY and CDR2 as SYGVKD. CDR3 bases: TGTGCCATCAGTGAACTCCCCCAAGAGACCCAGTACTTC. Amino acid sequence: CAISELPQETQYF.

The V call is TRBV28, the J call TRBJ1-1; 8 nucleotides agree with TRBD1. The CDR3 is made up of 18 amino acids. The germline gives CDR1 MDHEN, CDR2 SYDVKM. V lost 9 bases, J lost 1 base, and 19 bases stayed unmatched. CDR3 nucleotide sequence: TGTGCCAGTTGGGACAGGTTAGGTCGCAGGCCACCGAACACTGAAGCTTTCTTT. Its translation is CASWDRLGRRPPNTEAFF.

The chain uses TRBV7-9 and TRBJ2-1; unclear D gene. The CDR3 sequence is 15 residues long. Germline CDR1 and CDR2: SEHNR and FQNEAQ (reference sequence). V lost 11 bases to trimming and J lost 0 bases, with 17 bases between them. The CDR3 coding sequence is TGTGCCTTCCTACCCCCCGTCAGCTCCTACAATGAGCAGTTCTTC. This encodes CAFLPPVSSYNEQFF.